Shown below are 5 T cell receptor beta chains from a single sample sequenced in a study of blood T cell repertoires in COVID-19. The table came from immunoSEQ multiplex PCR; TCRdb's copy has only in-frame clones and leaves some out. The data contain roughly 150,000 clones, around 82% of them singletons. Material for sequencing was peripheral blood. Receptors were obtained from a human donor with acute or convalescent COVID-19. The donor label of this sample is uncertain.

V and J are TRBV9 and TRBJ1-2, with no clear D. CDR3 length: 13 residues. V lost 2 bases, J lost 4 bases, and 9 bases lay in between. CDR1 and CDR2 (germline): SGDLS, YYNGEE. CDR3 DNA: TGTGCCAGCAGCGTTCCAGGCCGCTATGGCTACACCTTC. Its translation: CASSVPGRYGYTF.

This chain links TRBV7-8 with TRBJ1-1; TRBD1 matches 9 bases. V lost 5 bases, J lost 4 bases, and 8 bases stayed unmatched. Germline CDR1 reads SGHVS; CDR2 reads FQNEAQ. The CDR3 length is 15 residues. The CDR3 region has the DNA TGTGCCAGCAGCCCCGGACAGGGGCGCGCCACTGAAGCTTTCTTT. This sequence encodes CASSPGQGRATEAFF.

J is TRBJ2-5 and V is TRBV9, with D perhaps TRBD1 (7 bases). The V and J ends lost 0 bases and 5 bases respectively, with 23 bases between them. Germline V CDR1 and CDR2: SGDLS, YYNGEE. CDR3 length: 18 residues. The CDR3 nucleotides are TGTGCCAGCAGCGTAGGTGCGGGACGCCCCTCAGGGGGGGAGACCCAGTACTTC. Encoded protein: CASSVGAGRPSGGETQYF.

The chain has TRBV19 and TRBJ2-3, with 7 bases lining up with TRBD2. The V gene's germline CDR1 is LNHDA and CDR2 SQIVND (reference sequence). The trim removed 4 bases at V and 3 bases at J, leaving 10 bases unmatched. The CDR3 totals 16 residues. The CDR3 region is CASSKRRDYLTDTQYF. CDR3 coding DNA: TGTGCCAGTAGTAAACGCCGGGACTACCTTACAGATACGCAGTATTTT. The full variable domain, its missing parts supplied by reference TRBV19 and TRBJ2-3, is DGGITQSPKYLFRKEGQNVTLSCEQNLNHDAMYWYRQDPGQGLRLIYYSQIVNDFQKGDIAEGYSVSREKKESFPLTVTSAQKNPTAFYLCASSKRRDYLTDTQYFGPGTRLTVL.

The chain couples TRBV7-2 to TRBJ1-1, with D maybe TRBD1 (5 bases). Trimming shortened V by 5 bases and J by 12 bases, and 19 bases separated the two germline ends. The CDR3 has 13 residues. Germline V CDR1 and CDR2: SGHTA, FQGNSA. The CDR3 protein is CASSPPTVVETFF. CDR3 DNA: TGTGCCAGCAGCCCCCCGACAGTGGTTGAGACTTTCTTT. Drawing the rest from reference TRBV7-2 and TRBJ1-1, the complete variable domain is GAGVSQSPSNKVTEKGKDVELRCDPISGHTALYWYRQSLGQGLEFLIYFQGNSAPDKSGLPSDRFSAERTGGSVSTLTIQRTQQEDSAVYLCASSPPTVVETFFGQGTRLTVV.